The 20 T cell receptor beta chains reported below all come from one sample, sequenced in a study of cytomegalovirus exposure and HLA in healthy donors. The PCR made use of 60 Vbeta and 13 Jbeta primers. The table came from immunoSEQ multiplex PCR; TCRdb's copy has only in-frame clones and leaves some out. The sample contains roughly 200,000 clones, around four fifths of which appear only once. Material for sequencing was PBMCs. The receptors were gathered from a boy aged 2-15 years in good health and CMV-seronegative.

The chain recombines TRBV7-8 with TRBJ1-2; D gene uncertain. CDR3 length equals 14 residues. Germline values: CDR1 SGHVS, CDR2 FQNEAQ. Trimming left V 3 bases short and J 0 bases short, with 8 bases between. This CDR3 is CASSLARSNYGYTF. CDR3 DNA: TGTGCCAGCAGCTTGGCCAGGTCTAACTATGGCTACACCTTC.

CDR3 protein: CASSEHVKGPSPLHF. For the CDR3, the DNA is TGTGCCAGCAGTGAACACGTGAAGGGGCCCTCACCCCTCCACTTT. This sequence joins TRBV6-1 and TRBJ1-6, with TRBD1 as a possible D gene (5 bases). Germline lookup yields CDR1 MNHNS and CDR2 SASEGT. Between the trimmed V and J ends, which lost 2 bases and 10 bases, there was a span of 15 bases. The CDR3 has 15 amino acids.

This rearrangement joins TRBV5-1 to TRBJ1-1, with a weak D call TRBD1 (6 bases). Trimming took off 0 bases at V and 3 bases at J, with 9 bases between the two ends. The CDR3 is 14 amino acids. Germline CDR1 and CDR2: SGHRS and YFSETQ. CDR3 residues: CASSLANRDTEAFF. The DNA of the CDR3 is TGCGCCAGCAGCTTGGCCAACAGGGACACTGAAGCTTTCTTT.

The rearrangement uses TRBV7-2 and TRBJ2-7, with TRBD2 as a possible D gene (6 bases). The CDR3 contains 15 residues. CDR1 SGHTA and CDR2 FQGNSA come from the germline V gene. Deletions cut 3 bases from V and 0 bases from J, with 12 bases between. Here the CDR3 DNA reads TGTGCCAGCAGCTTGTGGGCGGGGAGCTCCTACGAGCAGTACTTC. Translation gives CASSLWAGSSYEQYF.

The chain is built from TRBV4-1 and TRBJ2-5; 9 bases match TRBD1. Germline V gene lookup returns CDR1 MGHRA and CDR2 YSYEKL. V shed 4 bases and J 5 bases; nucleotides not matched to a gene: 8. This CDR3 spans 15 amino acids. The CDR3 sequence: CASSPHGQGRETQYF. Written as DNA, the CDR3 is TGCGCCAGCAGCCCGCACGGACAGGGGCGGGAGACCCAGTACTTC.

The rearrangement joins TRBV13 to TRBJ1-2; 7 bases fit TRBD1. Germline CDR1 reads PRHDT; CDR2 reads FYEKMQ (reference sequence). Germline trimming cut 6 bases from V and 0 bases from J; bases unmatched to any gene: 7. This CDR3 is 15 amino acids long. In DNA, the CDR3 is TGTGCCAGCAGTACAAGGGGGCTGACTAACTATGGCTACACCTTC. This sequence encodes CASSTRGLTNYGYTF.

This clone has only one observation. The rearrangement joins TRBV30 to TRBJ2-3; TRBD2 agrees at 7 bases. This CDR3 is built from 15 residues. Germline CDR1 and CDR2: GTSNPN and SVGIG (reference sequence). Trimming took 3 bases from V and 8 from J; bases not matched to a gene: 14. DNA for the CDR3: TGTGCCTGGAGCCCCCCCGGGGCTAGCGGCGGTACGCAGTATTTT. Amino acids: CAWSPPGASGGTQYF. The variable domain in full, with the rest retrieved from reference TRBV30 and TRBJ2-3, is SQTIHQWPATLVQPVGSPLSLECTVEGTSNPNLYWYRQAAGRGLQLLFYSVGIGQISSEVPQNLSASRPQDRQFILSSKKLLLSDSGFYLCAWSPPGASGGTQYFGPGTRLTVL.

Concerning this clone: The germline gene is not matched at one end of the junction; a read error may be the cause. This chain joins TRBV6-5 and TRBJ2-1; 7 nucleotides match TRBD2. Germline CDR1 reads MNHEY; CDR2 reads SVGAGI. This CDR3 is built from 16 residues. CDR3 residues: CAGSSPLALTYNEQFF. The DNA for the CDR3 is TGTGCCGGCAGTTCCCCACTAGCGCTAACCTACAATGAGCAGTTCTTC.

This chain uses TRBV11-2 with TRBJ1-2; D perhaps matches TRBD1 (5 bases). Trimming left V 5 bases short and J 6 bases short, with 22 bases between. Germline V gives CDR1 SGHAT, CDR2 FQNNGV. This CDR3 region has 16 residues. The CDR3: CASSMGSGAPGHGYTF. The CDR3 nucleotides read TGTGCCAGCAGCATGGGTAGCGGGGCTCCCGGGCATGGCTACACCTTC.

The rearrangement joins TRBV25-1 to TRBJ1-3, with 8 bases fitting TRBD1. V trimming: 1 base; J trimming: 0 bases; junction bases outside the gene matches: 5. This CDR3 is 17 amino acids long. From germline, CDR1 is MGHDK and CDR2 SYGVNS. The CDR3 reads CASSESGGRLSGNTIYF. The DNA of the CDR3 is TGTGCCAGCAGTGAATCAGGGGGCCGACTCTCTGGAAACACCATATATTTT.

The rearrangement joins TRBV29-1 to TRBJ1-2; the match to TRBD1 covers 7 bases. The V and J ends lost 0 bases and 5 bases, in that order; junction bases with no gene match: 18. The CDR3 extends over 18 amino acids. The germline V gene has CDR1 SQVTM and CDR2 ANQGSEA. CDR3 amino acids: CSVEEPRRGQGRGYGYTF. CDR3 coding DNA: TGCAGCGTTGAAGAGCCAAGGAGGGGGCAGGGAAGGGGTTATGGCTACACCTTC.

The gene calls are TRBV29-1 and TRBJ2-3; 8 bases fit TRBD1. The CDR3 loop spans 14 amino acids. J lost 5 bases, V lost 6 bases, and 10 bases had no gene match. Germline V lookup: CDR1 SQVTM, CDR2 ANQGSEA. CDR3 in amino acids: CSVESGGLGDTQYF. CDR3 in DNA: TGCAGCGTCGAGTCAGGGGGCCTCGGAGATACGCAGTATTTT.

The rearrangement uses TRBV4-1 and TRBJ2-1, with 9 nucleotides matching TRBD2. Germline V gene sequence: CDR1 MGHRA, CDR2 YSYEKL. V shed 7 bases, J shed 4 bases, and the junction held 8 bases outside the gene matches. This CDR3 contains 15 residues. CDR3 DNA sequence: TGCGCCAGCACAGGAGCGGGAGGTAGTTACAATGAGCAGTTCTTC. This codes for CASTGAGGSYNEQFF.

This clone was detected only a few times. This chain connects TRBV19 to TRBJ2-5; D gene unclear. The CDR3 is made up of 13 amino acids. Per the germline V gene, CDR1 is LNHDA and CDR2 is SQIVND (reference sequence). V was clipped by 7 bases and J by 3 bases, with 12 bases between them. CDR3 sequence: CASNKPGEETQYF. The CDR3, as DNA: TGTGCCAGTAACAAACCAGGTGAAGAGACCCAGTACTTC.

The genes are TRBV7-6 and TRBJ1-4; no reliable D call. The V gene lost 2 bases and the J gene lost 8 bases, with 15 bases spanning the gap. The length of the CDR3 is 15 residues. CDR1 and CDR2 from the germline V gene are SGHVS and FNYEAQ. The CDR3 DNA reads as TGTGCCAGCAGCTTAATAGCGGGTCCAAGGGAAAAACTGTTTTTT. Translating gives CASSLIAGPREKLFF.

V is TRBV10-3 and J is TRBJ2-2; 13 nucleotides align to TRBD2. Germline CDR1 ENHRY, CDR2 SYGVKD. This CDR3 is 13 amino acids long. Trimming cost V 8 bases and J 10 bases; bases outside gene matches: 4. Here the CDR3 DNA reads TGTGCCATCCGACTAGCGGGAGGCGAGGAGCTGTTTTTT. It translates to CAIRLAGGEELFF.

This clone was seen a single time. The CDR3 sequence: CAWGRTAGPSYEQYF. In DNA form, the CDR3 reads TGTGCCTGGGGGAGGACGGCGGGTCCCTCCTACGAGCAGTACTTC. The rearrangement links TRBV30 to TRBJ2-7; tentative D call: TRBD2 (6 bases). Trimming removed 5 bases at V and 0 bases at J, with 17 bases between. The CDR3 is 15 amino acids. Germline CDR1 is GTSNPN and CDR2 is SVGIG (reference sequence).

The chain links TRBV19 to TRBJ1-1; no definite D call. The CDR3 has 14 amino acids. Trimming took off 5 bases at V and 7 bases at J, with 17 bases between the two ends. Germline-derived CDR1 and CDR2 are LNHDA and SQIVND (reference sequence). The CDR3 DNA sequence: TGTGCCAGTAGTTTAGGCACAGCTAACTTTGAAGCTTTCTTT. Residues: CASSLGTANFEAFF.

This chain uses TRBV29-1 with TRBJ1-2; possible D gene TRBD1, 5 bases. The CDR3 length is 16 residues. The germline V gene has CDR1 SQVTM and CDR2 ANQGSEA. V dropped 6 bases and J dropped 4 bases, with 24 bases sitting between them. Here the CDR3 DNA reads TGCAGCGTCGATGACACAGGTGTCCTTGGGGTCTATGGCTACACCTTC. Encoded protein: CSVDDTGVLGVYGYTF.

There are a few counts of this clone. V and J are TRBV6-5 and TRBJ1-1; D is undetermined. CDR1 and CDR2 (germline): MNHEY, SVGAGI. This CDR3 contains 14 residues. Trimming shortened V by 2 bases and J by 1 base, and 8 bases separated the two germline ends. The chain's CDR3 is CASSYEGRNTEAFF. CDR3 sequence (DNA): TGTGCCAGCAGTTACGAGGGTAGGAACACTGAAGCTTTCTTT.